What follows are 22 T cell receptor beta chains derived from one specimen sequenced in a study of cytomegalovirus exposure and HLA in healthy donors. PCR used 60 Vbeta primers and 13 Jbeta primers. Clones were sequenced by immunoSEQ multiplex PCR, and TCRdb holds only the in-frame ones, with some missing. The sample yields around 100,000 clones, roughly four fifths seen once. The sample comprised PBMCs. These receptor sequences come from a man aged 25-45 years in good health and CMV-seropositive.

J is TRBJ2-7 and V is TRBV27; the match to TRBD1 covers 9 bases. Germline V gene lookup returns CDR1 MNHEY and CDR2 SMNVEV (reference sequence). Trimming took 7 bases from V and 4 from J; bases not matched to a gene: 5. The CDR3 has 13 amino acids. CDR3 nucleotides: TGTGCCAGCAAAACCGGGACAGGGTACGAGCAGTACTTC. Amino acid sequence: CASKTGTGYEQYF.

The V and J genes are TRBV10-2 and TRBJ1-5; 7 bases fit TRBD1. Germline values: CDR1 WSHSY, CDR2 SAAADI. With V trimmed by 4 bases and J by 7 bases, 4 bases remained unmatched. The CDR3 totals 13 residues. The CDR3 region is CASSVDRRQPQHF. As DNA, the CDR3 is TGCGCCAGCAGTGTGGACAGGAGGCAGCCCCAGCATTTT.

The rearrangement uses TRBV19 and TRBJ2-5, with 7 nucleotides matching TRBD2. Germline assignment: CDR1 LNHDA and CDR2 SQIVND (reference sequence). Unmatched junction bases numbered 6, after V lost 4 bases and J lost 1 base. The CDR3 has 15 amino acids. In DNA, the CDR3 is TGTGCCAGTAGTACTGAAAGGACTAGCCAAGAGACCCAGTACTTC. Translated, it gives CASSTERTSQETQYF.

Details on this clone: The germline gene is not matched at one end of the junction; a read error may be the cause. The chain recombines TRBV11-3 with TRBJ2-2, with 8 bases fitting TRBD1. This CDR3 contains 18 residues. The germline V gene has CDR1 SGHNT and CDR2 YENEEA. In DNA form, the CDR3 reads TGTACCAGCAGCTCCCCGAAGGACAGGGCAATTAGTCCCGGGGAGCTGTTTTTT. Protein sequence: CTSSSPKDRAISPGELFF.

The chain is built from TRBV18 and TRBJ1-2, with 9 bases aligning to TRBD1. CDR1 and CDR2 from the germline V gene are KGHSH and LQKENI. The CDR3 is 17 residues long. Germline trimming cut 2 bases from V and 0 bases from J; bases unmatched to any gene: 7. The CDR3 spells CASSPEETGGTNYGYTF. CDR3 in DNA: TGTGCCAGCTCACCAGAGGAAACAGGGGGCACTAACTATGGCTACACCTTC.

This clone was counted only a few times. The J gene is TRBJ1-6, the V gene TRBV13, with 7 bases aligning to TRBD1. This CDR3 is 18 amino acids long. CDR1 is PRHDT and CDR2 is FYEKMQ in the germline V gene (reference sequence). The V and J ends lost 2 bases and 5 bases, in that order; junction bases with no gene match: 12. The CDR3: CASSLHSEGQTNNSPLHF. The CDR3 DNA sequence: TGTGCCAGCAGCTTACATTCGGAGGGACAGACGAATAATTCACCCCTCCACTTT.

This rearrangement joins TRBV5-1 to TRBJ2-1; TRBD2 agrees at 7 bases. From germline, CDR1 is SGHRS and CDR2 YFSETQ. Trimming took 3 bases from V and 5 from J; bases not matched to a gene: 5. CDR3 length: 14 residues. Written as DNA, the CDR3 is TGCGCCAGCAGCTCGGGACTATTTAACAATGAGCAGTTCTTC. Protein: CASSSGLFNNEQFF. Filled out from reference TRBV5-1 and TRBJ2-1, the complete variable domain reads KAGVTQTPRYLIKTRGQQVTLSCSPISGHRSVSWYQQTPGQGLQFLFEYFSETQRNKGNFPGRFSGRQFSNSRSEMNVSTLELGDSALYLCASSSGLFNNEQFFGPGTRLTVL.

The DNA of the CDR3 is TGTGCCAGCAGCTCCTTAGCGGGAGGGTCCTACAATGAGCAGTTCTTC. Residues: CASSSLAGGSYNEQFF. The V gene is TRBV7-8, the J gene TRBJ2-1; 11 bases agree with TRBD2. The J segment lost 1 base and the V segment lost 4 bases, leaving 3 bases of the junction unmatched. CDR1 SGHVS and CDR2 FQNEAQ come from the germline V gene. The CDR3 runs 16 residues.

This chain links TRBV11-3 with TRBJ1-4; D gene ambiguous. The V and J ends lost 0 bases and 1 base respectively, with 6 bases between them. The CDR3 extends over 15 amino acids. Germline CDR1 and CDR2: SGHNT and YENEEA. CDR3 residues: CASSLDPGTNEKLFF. CDR3 nucleotides: TGTGCCAGCAGCTTAGACCCGGGAACTAATGAAAAACTGTTTTTT.

The chain joins TRBV5-1 to TRBJ1-2, with D perhaps matching TRBD1 (6 bases). CDR3 length: 16 amino acids. Germline CDR1 SGHRS, CDR2 YFSETQ. V was pared by 0 bases and J by 0 bases, with 12 bases between. The CDR3 is CASSLAGQGTNYGYTF. The CDR3 nucleotides read TGCGCCAGCAGCTTGGCCGGGCAGGGGACTAACTATGGCTACACCTTC.

The chain carries TRBV5-1 and TRBJ2-1, with D tentatively TRBD1 (5 bases). The germline V gene has CDR1 SGHRS and CDR2 YFSETQ. This CDR3 has 13 residues. Trimming removed 3 bases from V and 7 bases from J, with 11 bases in between. The CDR3 loop reads CASSWTTTNEQFF. CDR3 sequence (DNA): TGCGCCAGCAGCTGGACAACTACTAATGAGCAGTTCTTC. The full variable domain, in which reference TRBV5-1 and TRBJ2-1 provide the parts outside the CDR3, is KAGVTQTPRYLIKTRGQQVTLSCSPISGHRSVSWYQQTPGQGLQFLFEYFSETQRNKGNFPGRFSGRQFSNSRSEMNVSTLELGDSALYLCASSWTTTNEQFFGPGTRLTVL.

The chain employs TRBV5-4 and TRBJ2-2; D is uncertain. CDR3 length: 15 residues. The germline V gene encodes CDR1 SGHNT and CDR2 YYREEE (reference sequence). V was clipped by 0 bases and J by 6 bases, with 12 bases between them. For the CDR3, the DNA is TGTGCCAGCAGCTTGGAGAGGTATCCATCCGGGGAGCTGTTTTTT. Translation gives CASSLERYPSGELFF.

This clone was found once. This chain connects TRBV14 to TRBJ2-5, with a weak D call TRBD1 (6 bases). The end of the DNA aligns better with TRBJ2-7, so the J call may be wrong. Per germline, CDR1 SGHDN and CDR2 FVKESK. The CDR3 consists of 15 residues. The CDR3 sequence is CASSRRTAGSYEQYF. As DNA, the CDR3 is TGTGCCAGCAGCCGCAGGACAGCAGGCTCCTACGAGCAGTACTTC.

The chain carries TRBV12-5 and TRBJ2-3; TRBD2 agrees at 9 bases. The CDR3 spans 13 residues. Germline CDR1 reads LGHNT; CDR2 reads FRNRAP. CDR3 bases: TGTCCGGGCGGGAGGGCTTTCTCAGATACGCAGTATTTT. Protein sequence: CPGGRAFSDTQYF.

The chain recombines TRBV2 with TRBJ2-2; the D gene is possibly TRBD2 (6 bases). The CDR3 has 15 residues. Germline V lookup: CDR1 SNHLY, CDR2 FYNNEI. Trimming pared 5 bases from V and 4 bases from J, leaving 14 bases between. The CDR3 coding sequence is TGTGCCAGCAGTTCGAGCGGGTCGGGCACCGGGGAGCTGTTTTTT. Residues: CASSSSGSGTGELFF.

The genes are TRBV18 and TRBJ2-2; 7 positions agree with TRBD2. V was clipped by 3 bases and J by 6 bases; unmatched bases: 4. This CDR3 contains 14 residues. Per germline, CDR1 KGHSH and CDR2 LQKENI. The CDR3 loop reads CASSPMAGAGELFF. The CDR3, as DNA: TGTGCCAGCTCACCTATGGCGGGGGCCGGGGAGCTGTTTTTT. Looking up the rest from reference TRBV18 and TRBJ2-2 gives the full variable domain: NAGVMQNPRHLVRRRGQEARLRCSPMKGHSHVYWYRQLPEEGLKFMVYLQKENIIDESGMPKERFSAEFPKEGPSILRIQQVVRGDSAAYFCASSPMAGAGELFFGEGSRLTVL.

V gene TRBV2 combines with J gene TRBJ2-7, with 9 bases that match TRBD2. Germline CDR1 is SNHLY and CDR2 is FYNNEI. This CDR3 is built from 16 residues. V was pared by 4 bases and J by 7 bases, with 14 bases of the junction left unmatched. CDR3 region: CASSGRTSAAQGEQYF. The CDR3 DNA reads TGTGCCAGCAGTGGGAGGACTAGCGCAGCTCAGGGAGAGCAGTACTTC.

This clone was detected once. This chain links TRBV2 with TRBJ1-6; TRBD1 aligns across 7 bases. Trimming cost V 2 bases and J 7 bases; bases outside gene matches: 5. This CDR3 is built from 15 residues. Germline assignment: CDR1 SNHLY and CDR2 FYNNEI. The CDR3 spells CASSERQGLNSPLHF. In nucleotides, the CDR3 is TGTGCCAGCAGTGAAAGACAGGGATTGAATTCACCCCTCCACTTT.

V gene TRBV6-4 combines with J gene TRBJ2-2; TRBD2 agrees at 8 bases. Per germline, CDR1 MRHNA and CDR2 SNTAGT. J lost 7 bases, V lost 8 bases, and 12 bases had no gene match. This CDR3 comprises 15 residues. The CDR3 spells CASSAGGGSGGELFF. In nucleotides, the CDR3 is TGTGCCAGCTCCGCCGGGGGGGGTTCCGGCGGGGAGCTGTTTTTT.

This clone has just one count. This chain joins TRBV7-8 and TRBJ2-2; 7 nucleotides align to TRBD2. The V and J ends lost 7 bases and 0 bases, in that order; junction bases with no gene match: 8. This CDR3 contains 16 residues. CDR1 is SGHVS and CDR2 is FQNEAQ in the germline V gene. The CDR3, as DNA: TGTGCCAGCACGACGGGGGGATTCGCGAACACCGGGGAGCTGTTTTTT. It specifies CASTTGGFANTGELFF.

The chain employs TRBV6-6 and TRBJ2-1, with TRBD2 as a possible D gene (5 bases). The CDR3 contains 15 residues. Germline CDR1 is MNHNY and CDR2 is SVGAGI (reference sequence). V gave up 2 bases and J gave up 7 bases, with 15 bases separating them. The CDR3 loop reads CASSYGGQEGNEQFF. The CDR3 nucleotides read TGTGCCAGCAGTTACGGAGGTCAGGAAGGGAATGAGCAGTTCTTC.

The rearrangement uses TRBV4-1 and TRBJ2-1; the match to TRBD2 covers 12 bases. Germline V gene lookup returns CDR1 MGHRA and CDR2 YSYEKL. The CDR3 length is 18 residues. The V gene end was trimmed by 4 bases and the J gene end by 4 bases; junction bases not matched to a gene: 11. This CDR3 reads CASSLRLAGALAYNEQFF. Written as DNA, the CDR3 is TGCGCCAGCAGCCTAAGACTAGCGGGAGCCTTAGCATACAATGAGCAGTTCTTC.